The 3 T cell receptor beta chains below come from one sample, sequenced in a study of shared clonotypes between healthy human individuals. TCRdb keeps only in-frame clones here, not all; method: immunoSEQ multiplex PCR. The table records about 2.4 million clones, about 92% of them present only once. Sequencing was done on a sample of naive CD4+ T cells sorted from blood. Subset described: CD45RA+ positively selected. These receptors were obtained from a man between 18 and 35 years old in good health.

This clone was seen only once. This chain uses TRBV6-6 with TRBJ2-2; D ambiguous. This CDR3 comprises 13 residues. Germline CDR1 is MNHNY and CDR2 is SVGAGI (reference sequence). Trimming left V 4 bases short and J 7 bases short, with 10 bases between. The CDR3 region has the DNA TGTGCCAGCAGTTTCTCCGTAGTCGGGGAGCTGTTTTTT. Translating it yields CASSFSVVGELFF.

This clone was observed a handful of times. The genes are TRBV5-4 and TRBJ1-3; TRBD1 matches at 9 bases. The CDR3 totals 16 residues. The V gene end was trimmed by 3 bases and the J gene end by 1 base; junction bases not matched to a gene: 5. CDR1 is SGHNT and CDR2 is YYREEE in the germline V gene (reference sequence). In DNA form, the CDR3 reads TGTGCCAGCAGCTCGGAGGGGACAGGGTCTGGAAACACCATATATTTT. Translation gives CASSSEGTGSGNTIYF.

The chain is built from TRBV30 and TRBJ1-2; 7 bases match TRBD1. V was pared by 4 bases and J by 8 bases, with 10 bases of the junction left unmatched. CDR1 and CDR2 from the germline V gene are GTSNPN and SVGIG (reference sequence). The CDR3 spans 13 residues. The CDR3 loop is CAWTPDRYTGYTF. CDR3 nucleotide sequence: TGTGCCTGGACCCCGGACAGGTACACAGGCTACACCTTC.